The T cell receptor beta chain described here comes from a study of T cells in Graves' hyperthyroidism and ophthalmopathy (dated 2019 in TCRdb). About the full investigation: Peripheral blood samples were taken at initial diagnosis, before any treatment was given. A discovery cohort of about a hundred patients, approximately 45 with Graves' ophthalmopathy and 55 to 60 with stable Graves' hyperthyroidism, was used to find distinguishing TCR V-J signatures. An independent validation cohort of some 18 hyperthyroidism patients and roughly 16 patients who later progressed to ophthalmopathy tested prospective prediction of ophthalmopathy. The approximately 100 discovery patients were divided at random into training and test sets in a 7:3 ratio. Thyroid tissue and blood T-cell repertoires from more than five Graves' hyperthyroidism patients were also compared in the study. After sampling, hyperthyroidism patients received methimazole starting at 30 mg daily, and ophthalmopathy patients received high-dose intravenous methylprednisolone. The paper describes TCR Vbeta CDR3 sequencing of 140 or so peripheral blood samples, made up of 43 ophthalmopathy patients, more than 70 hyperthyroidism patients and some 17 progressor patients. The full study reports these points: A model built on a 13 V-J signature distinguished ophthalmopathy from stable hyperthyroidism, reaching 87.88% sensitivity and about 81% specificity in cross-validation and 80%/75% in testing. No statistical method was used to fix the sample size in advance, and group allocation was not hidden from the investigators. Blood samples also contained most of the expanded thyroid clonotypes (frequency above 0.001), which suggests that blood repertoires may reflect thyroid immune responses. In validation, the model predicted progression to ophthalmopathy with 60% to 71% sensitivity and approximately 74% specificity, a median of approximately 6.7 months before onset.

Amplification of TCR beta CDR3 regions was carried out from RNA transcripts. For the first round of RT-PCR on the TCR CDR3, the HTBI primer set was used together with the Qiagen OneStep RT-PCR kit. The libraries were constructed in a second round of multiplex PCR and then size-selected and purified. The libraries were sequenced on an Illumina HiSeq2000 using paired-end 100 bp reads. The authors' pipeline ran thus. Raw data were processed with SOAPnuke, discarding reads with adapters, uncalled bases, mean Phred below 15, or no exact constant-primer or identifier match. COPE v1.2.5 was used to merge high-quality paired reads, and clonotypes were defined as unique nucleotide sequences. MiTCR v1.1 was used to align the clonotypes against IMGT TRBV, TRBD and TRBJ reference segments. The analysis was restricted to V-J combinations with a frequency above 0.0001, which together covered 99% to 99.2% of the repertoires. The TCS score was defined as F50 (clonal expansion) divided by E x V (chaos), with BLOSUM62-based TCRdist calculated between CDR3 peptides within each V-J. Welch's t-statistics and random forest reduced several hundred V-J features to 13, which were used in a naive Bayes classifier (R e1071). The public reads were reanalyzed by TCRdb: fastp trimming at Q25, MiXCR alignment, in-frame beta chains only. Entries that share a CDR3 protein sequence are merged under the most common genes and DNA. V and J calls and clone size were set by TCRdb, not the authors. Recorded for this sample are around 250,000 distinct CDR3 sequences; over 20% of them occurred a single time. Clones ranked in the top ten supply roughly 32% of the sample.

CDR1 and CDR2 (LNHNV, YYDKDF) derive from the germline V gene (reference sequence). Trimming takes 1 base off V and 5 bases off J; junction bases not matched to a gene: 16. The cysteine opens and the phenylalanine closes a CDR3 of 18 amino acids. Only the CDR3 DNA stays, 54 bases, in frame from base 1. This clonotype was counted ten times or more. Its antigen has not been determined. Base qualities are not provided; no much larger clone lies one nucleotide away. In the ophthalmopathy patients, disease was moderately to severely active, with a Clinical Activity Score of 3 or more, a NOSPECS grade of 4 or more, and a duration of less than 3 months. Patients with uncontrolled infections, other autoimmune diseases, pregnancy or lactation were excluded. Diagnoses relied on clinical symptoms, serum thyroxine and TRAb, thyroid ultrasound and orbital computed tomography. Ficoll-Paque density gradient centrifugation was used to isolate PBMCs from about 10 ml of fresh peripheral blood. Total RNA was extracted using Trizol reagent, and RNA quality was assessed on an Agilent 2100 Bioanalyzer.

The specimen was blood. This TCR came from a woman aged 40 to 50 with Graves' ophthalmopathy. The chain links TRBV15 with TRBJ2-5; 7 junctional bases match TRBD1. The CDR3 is CATSRANALQGGYETQYF. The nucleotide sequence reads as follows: TGTGCCACCAGCAGAGCAAATGCGCTCCAAGGGGGCTATGAGACCCAGTACTTC.